The rows below give T cell receptor beta chains drawn from one sample of a study of T-cell reconstitution after alpha-beta-depleted transplantation in children. TCRdb re-called the PCR reads through MiXCR, storing one row per CDR3 protein. The sample yields some 130,000 distinct CDR3 sequences, around a tenth seen once. The input for sequencing was PBMCs, mostly from graft donor cells, taken 180 days after TCRalphabeta/CD19-depleted stem cell transplant. The source of these receptors is a girl under three years old who had a stem cell transplant for combined immunodeficiency, so the T cells may come from the graft donor. The CDR3 runs from the conserved cysteine through the conserved F or W. D genes are given only for firm matches. The listing skips clone size in some rows; elsewhere it reads once, few, many or a size class.

>few|TRBJ1-1|TRBV6-2/TRBV6-3|TRBD1
CASSYSMGQGFLNTEAFF
TGTGCCAGCAGTTACTCGATGGGACAGGGCTTTTTGAACACTGAAGCTTTCTTT
>few|TRBJ2-7|TRBV29-1|TRBD1
CSVGTGGYYEQYF
TGCAGCGTCGGGACAGGGGGCTACTACGAGCAGTACTTC
>NA|TRBJ2-3|TRBV3-1|NA
CASSQGHTDTQYF
TGTGCCAGCAGCCAAGGTCACACAGATACGCAGTATTTT
>NA|TRBJ2-3|TRBV29-1|NA
CSVEWGGMGYF
TGCAGCGTTGAATGGGGGGGCATGGGGTATTTT
>NA|TRBJ2-7|TRBV5-1|TRBD1
CASSDRASSYEQYF
TGCGCCAGCAGCGACAGGGCTAGCTCCTACGAGCAGTACTTC
>few|TRBJ2-7|TRBV5-1|NA
CASSLAPGLRYEQYF
TGCGCCAGCAGCTTGGCGCCGGGACTCCGCTACGAGCAGTACTTC
>NA|TRBJ1-2|TRBV29-1|NA
CSVDITGNYGHTF
TGCAGCGTTGATATTACAGGGAACTATGGCCACACCTTC
>NA|TRBJ2-2|TRBV24-1|TRBD2
CATRGLENTGELFF
TGTGCCACCAGGGGACTAGAGAACACCGGGGAGCTGTTTTTT
>NA|TRBJ2-6|TRBV30|NA
CAWSVPNKGLSGANVLTF
TGTGCCTGGAGTGTACCCAACAAGGGGCTCTCTGGGGCCAACGTCCTGACTTTC
>NA|TRBJ1-5|TRBV20-1|NA
CSALWTPGGNQPQHF
TGCAGTGCCCTTTGGACCCCCGGGGGCAATCAGCCCCAGCATTTT
>few|TRBJ2-7|TRBV7-2|TRBD1
CASSYPGQGGNEQYF
TGTGCCAGCAGTTATCCGGGACAGGGGGGGAACGAGCAGTACTTC
>NA|TRBJ2-5|TRBV4-1|NA
CASSQERAWGGARETQYF
TGCGCCAGCAGCCAAGAGAGGGCCTGGGGGGGGGCCAGGGAGACCCAGTACTTC
>NA|TRBJ2-1|TRBV20-1|NA
CSARDRDGGINEQFF
TGCAGTGCTAGAGATCGGGACGGGGGCATCAATGAGCAGTTCTTC
>many|TRBJ1-1|TRBV11-2|NA
CASSLDRRVRTEAFF
TGTGCCAGCAGCTTAGATCGCAGGGTTCGTACTGAAGCTTTCTTT
>few|TRBJ2-6|TRBV29-1|NA
CSATTPLGSGANVLTF
TGCAGCGCTACGACACCTTTGGGCTCTGGGGCCAACGTCCTGACTTTC
>few|TRBJ1-1|TRBV6-1|NA
CASGLGRSTEAFF
TGTGCCAGCGGCTTAGGACGTAGCACTGAAGCTTTCTTT
>NA|TRBJ1-3|TRBV20-1|NA
CSARDPSRAQGNTIYF
TGCAGTGCTAGAGACCCCTCCCGGGCCCAGGGAAACACCATATATTTT
>few|TRBJ1-5|TRBV12-3/TRBV12-4|TRBD1
CARTRGQDSNQPQHF
TGTGCCAGAACCAGGGGGCAGGATAGCAATCAGCCCCAGCATTTT
>many|TRBJ2-7|TRBV12-3/TRBV12-4|TRBD1
CASSWGTGPYEQYF
TGTGCCAGCAGTTGGGGGACAGGGCCCTACGAGCAGTACTTC
>NA|TRBJ2-3|TRBV6-2/TRBV6-3|NA
CASSYRRRQAQGTDTQYF
TGTGCCAGCAGTTACCGTAGAAGACAGGCACAAGGTACAGATACGCAGTATTTT
>few|TRBJ2-1|TRBV5-1|TRBD2
CASSSTSGSSGRNEQFF
TGCGCCAGCAGCTCGACTAGCGGGAGTTCCGGTCGAAATGAGCAGTTCTTC
>few|TRBJ2-2|TRBV20-1|NA
CSARDRRGPGELFF
TGCAGTGCTAGAGATCGGCGGGGGCCCGGGGAGCTGTTTTTT
>NA|TRBJ2-3|TRBV7-6|TRBD2
CASSLSSGGSLILSPDTQYF
TGTGCCAGCAGCTTATCTAGCGGGGGGTCGCTTATACTTAGCCCAGATACGCAGTATTTT
>NA|TRBJ2-4|TRBV10-3|NA
CAISDVRDDENRQYF
TGTGCCATCAGTGACGTCCGGGACGATGAAAACAGGCAGTACTTC
>many|TRBJ1-1|TRBV29-1|NA
CSVETLLNTEAFF
TGCAGCGTTGAAACCTTACTGAACACTGAAGCTTTCTTT
>few|TRBJ2-1|TRBV29-1|TRBD2
CSVGGLAGAWSYNEQFF
TGCAGCGTTGGGGGACTAGCGGGAGCTTGGTCCTACAATGAGCAGTTCTTC
>NA|TRBJ2-1|TRBV7-2|NA
CASSLGVSYNEQFF
TGTGCCAGCAGCTTAGGGGTCTCCTACAATGAGCAGTTCTTC
>NA|TRBJ1-5|TRBV24-1|TRBD1
CATSDSRGGQPQHF
TGTGCCACCAGTGATTCCAGGGGGGGGCAGCCCCAGCATTTT
>many|TRBJ1-4|TRBV28|NA
CASRNQGNEKLFF
TGTGCCAGCAGAAATCAGGGGAATGAAAAACTGTTTTTT
>few|TRBJ2-7|TRBV9|NA
CASSPKHSGAYEQYF
TGTGCCAGCAGCCCTAAACATAGCGGTGCCTACGAGCAGTACTTC
>many|TRBJ2-7|TRBV20-1|NA
CSARDRQSLYEQYF
TGCAGTGCTAGAGATAGACAGTCGCTCTACGAGCAGTACTTC
>many|TRBJ2-7|TRBV5-1|TRBD1
CASSLGGGATYEQYF
TGCGCCAGCAGCTTGGGAGGGGGCGCAACCTACGAGCAGTACTTC
>many|TRBJ2-7|TRBV29-1|TRBD1
CSVSPGTGSPYEQYF
TGCAGCGTTTCCCCCGGGACAGGGTCCCCCTACGAGCAGTACTTC
>NA|TRBJ2-7|TRBV29-1|NA
CSVGISDEQYF
TGCAGCGTTGGCATTTCTGACGAGCAGTACTTC
>NA|TRBJ2-7|TRBV5-1|NA
CASSLPEPYEQYF
TGCGCCAGCAGCTTACCGGAGCCCTACGAGCAGTACTTC